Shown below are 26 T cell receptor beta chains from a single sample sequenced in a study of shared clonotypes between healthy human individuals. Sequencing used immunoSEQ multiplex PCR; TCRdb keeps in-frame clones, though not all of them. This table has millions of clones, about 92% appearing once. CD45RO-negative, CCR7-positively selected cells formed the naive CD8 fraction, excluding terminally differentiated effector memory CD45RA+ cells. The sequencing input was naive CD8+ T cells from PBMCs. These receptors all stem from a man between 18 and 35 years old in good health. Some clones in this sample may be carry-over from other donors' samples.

The CDR3 DNA is TGTGCCAGTAGTTCCCGAGGGACATCTGGAACTTTCTTT. Its translation is CASSSRGTSGTFF. V usage is TRBV19 and J usage is TRBJ1-1, with D perhaps TRBD1 (6 bases). Trimming pared 5 bases from V and 12 bases from J, leaving 19 bases between. Germline V gives CDR1 LNHDA, CDR2 SQIVND (reference sequence). This CDR3 is 13 amino acids long. The whole variable domain, remainder taken from reference TRBV19 and TRBJ1-1, is DGGITQSPKYLFRKEGQNVTLSCEQNLNHDAMYWYRQDPGQGLRLIYYSQIVNDFQKGDIAEGYSVSREKKESFPLTVTSAQKNPTAFYLCASSSRGTSGTFFGQGTRLTVV.

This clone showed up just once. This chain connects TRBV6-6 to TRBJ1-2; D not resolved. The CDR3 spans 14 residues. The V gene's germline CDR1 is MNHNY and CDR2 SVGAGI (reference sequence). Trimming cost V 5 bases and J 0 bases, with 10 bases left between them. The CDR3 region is CASSPGPTNYGYTF. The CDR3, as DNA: TGTGCCAGCAGTCCCGGGCCCACTAACTATGGCTACACCTTC.

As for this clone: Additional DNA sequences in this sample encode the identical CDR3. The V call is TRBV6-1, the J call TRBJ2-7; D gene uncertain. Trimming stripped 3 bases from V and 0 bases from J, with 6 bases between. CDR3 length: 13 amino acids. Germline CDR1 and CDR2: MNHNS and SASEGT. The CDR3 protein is CASSEGSSYEQYF. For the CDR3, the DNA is TGTGCCAGCAGTGAGGGTAGCTCCTACGAGCAGTACTTC.

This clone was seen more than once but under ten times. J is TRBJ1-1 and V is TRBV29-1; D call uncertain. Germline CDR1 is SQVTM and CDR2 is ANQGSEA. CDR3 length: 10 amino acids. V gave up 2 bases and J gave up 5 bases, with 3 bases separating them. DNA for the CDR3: TGCAGCGTTGAAACAACTGAAGCTTTCTTT. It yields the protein CSVETTEAFF.

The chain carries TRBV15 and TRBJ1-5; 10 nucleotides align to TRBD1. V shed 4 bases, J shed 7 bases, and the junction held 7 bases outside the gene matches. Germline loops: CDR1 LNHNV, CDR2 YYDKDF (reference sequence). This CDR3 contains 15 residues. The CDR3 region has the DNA TGTGCCACCAGCATACAGACAGGGGGCGGCCAGCCCCAGCATTTT. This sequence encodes CATSIQTGGGQPQHF.

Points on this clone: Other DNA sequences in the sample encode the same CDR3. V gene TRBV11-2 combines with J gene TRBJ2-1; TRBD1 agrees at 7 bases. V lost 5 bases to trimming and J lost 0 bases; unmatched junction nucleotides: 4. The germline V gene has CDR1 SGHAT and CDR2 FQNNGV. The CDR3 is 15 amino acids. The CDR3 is CASSPRGSSYNEQFF. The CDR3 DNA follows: TGTGCCAGCAGCCCCAGGGGGAGCTCCTACAATGAGCAGTTCTTC.

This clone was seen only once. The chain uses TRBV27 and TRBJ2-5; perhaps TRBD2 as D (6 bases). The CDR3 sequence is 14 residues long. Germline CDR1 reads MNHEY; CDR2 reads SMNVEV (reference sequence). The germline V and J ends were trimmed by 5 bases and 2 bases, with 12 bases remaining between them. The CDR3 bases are TGTGCCAGCAGTCGAACCGGGACTCAAGAGACCCAGTACTTC. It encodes CASSRTGTQETQYF.

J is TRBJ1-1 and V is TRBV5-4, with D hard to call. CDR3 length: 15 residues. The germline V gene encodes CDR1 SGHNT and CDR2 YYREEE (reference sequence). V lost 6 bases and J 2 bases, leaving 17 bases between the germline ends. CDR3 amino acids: CASTPSGRPNTEAFF. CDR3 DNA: TGTGCCAGCACCCCCAGCGGCAGGCCTAACACTGAAGCTTTCTTT.

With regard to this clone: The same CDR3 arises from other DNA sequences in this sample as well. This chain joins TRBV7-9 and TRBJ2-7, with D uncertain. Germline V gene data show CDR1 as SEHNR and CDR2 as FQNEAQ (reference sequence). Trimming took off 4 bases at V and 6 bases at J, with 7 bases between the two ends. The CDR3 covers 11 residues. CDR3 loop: CASSSPVEQYF. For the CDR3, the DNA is TGTGCCAGCAGCTCGCCCGTCGAGCAGTACTTC.

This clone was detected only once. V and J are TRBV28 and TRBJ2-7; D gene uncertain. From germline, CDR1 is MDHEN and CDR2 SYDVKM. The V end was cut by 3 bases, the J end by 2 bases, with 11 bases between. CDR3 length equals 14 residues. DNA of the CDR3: TGTGCCAGCAGTTTTCTTGAGAGGACCTACGAGCAGTACTTC. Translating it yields CASSFLERTYEQYF.

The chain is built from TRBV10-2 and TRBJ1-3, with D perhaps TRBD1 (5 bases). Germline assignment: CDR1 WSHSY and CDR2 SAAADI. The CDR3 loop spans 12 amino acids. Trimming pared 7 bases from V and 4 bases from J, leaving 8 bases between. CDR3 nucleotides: TGCGCCAGCACCGGGGGAGGAAACACCATATATTTT. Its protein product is CASTGGGNTIYF.

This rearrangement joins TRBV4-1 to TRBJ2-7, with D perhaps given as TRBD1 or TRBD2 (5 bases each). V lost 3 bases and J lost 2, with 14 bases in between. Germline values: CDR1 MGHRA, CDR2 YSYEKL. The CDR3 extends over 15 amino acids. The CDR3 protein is CASSHLWDGAYEQYF. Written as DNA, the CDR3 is TGCGCCAGCAGCCATCTGTGGGACGGAGCCTACGAGCAGTACTTC.

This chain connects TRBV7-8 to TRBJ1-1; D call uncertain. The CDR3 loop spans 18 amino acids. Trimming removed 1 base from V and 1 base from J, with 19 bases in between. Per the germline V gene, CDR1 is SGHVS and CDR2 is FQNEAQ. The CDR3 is CASSLGGSVQAANTEAFF. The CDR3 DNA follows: TGTGCCAGCAGCTTAGGGGGTTCGGTCCAGGCTGCGAACACTGAAGCTTTCTTT.

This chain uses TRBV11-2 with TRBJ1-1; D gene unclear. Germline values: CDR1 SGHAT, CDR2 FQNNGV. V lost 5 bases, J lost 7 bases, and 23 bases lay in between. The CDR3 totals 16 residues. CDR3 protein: CASSQAVAGALFEAFF. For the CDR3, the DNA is TGTGCCAGCAGCCAAGCGGTGGCGGGCGCCCTGTTTGAAGCTTTCTTT.

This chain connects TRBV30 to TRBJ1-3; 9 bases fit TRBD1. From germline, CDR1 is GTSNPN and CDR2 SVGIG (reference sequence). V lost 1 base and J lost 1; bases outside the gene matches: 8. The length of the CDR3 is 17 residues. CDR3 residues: CAWSAIGTGWSGNTIYF. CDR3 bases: TGTGCCTGGAGTGCAATCGGGACAGGGTGGTCTGGAAACACCATATATTTT.

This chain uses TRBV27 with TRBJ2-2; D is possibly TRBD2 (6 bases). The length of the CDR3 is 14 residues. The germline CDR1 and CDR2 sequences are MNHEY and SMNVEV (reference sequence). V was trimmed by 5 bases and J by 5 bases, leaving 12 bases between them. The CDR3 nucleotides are TGTGCCAGCAGTGAAACACGGGGGACCGGGGAGCTGTTTTTT. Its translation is CASSETRGTGELFF.

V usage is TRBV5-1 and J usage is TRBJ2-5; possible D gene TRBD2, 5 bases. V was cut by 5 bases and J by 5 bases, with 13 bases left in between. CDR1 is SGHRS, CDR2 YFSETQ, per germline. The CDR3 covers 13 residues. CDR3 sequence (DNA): TGCGCCAGCAGGTGGAGCGGTGCTGAGACCCAGTACTTC. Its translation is CASRWSGAETQYF. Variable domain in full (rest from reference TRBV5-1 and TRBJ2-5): KAGVTQTPRYLIKTRGQQVTLSCSPISGHRSVSWYQQTPGQGLQFLFEYFSETQRNKGNFPGRFSGRQFSNSRSEMNVSTLELGDSALYLCASRWSGAETQYFGPGTRLLVL.

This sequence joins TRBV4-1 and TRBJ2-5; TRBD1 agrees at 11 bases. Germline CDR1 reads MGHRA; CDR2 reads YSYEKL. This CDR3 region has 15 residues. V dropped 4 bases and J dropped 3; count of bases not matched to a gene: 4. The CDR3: CASSLRTGGEETQYF. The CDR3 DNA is TGCGCCAGCAGCCTCCGGACAGGGGGCGAAGAGACCCAGTACTTC.

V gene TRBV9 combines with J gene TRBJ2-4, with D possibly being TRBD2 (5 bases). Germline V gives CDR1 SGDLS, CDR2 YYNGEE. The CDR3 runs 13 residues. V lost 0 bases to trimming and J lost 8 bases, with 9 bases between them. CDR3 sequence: CASSVGRSDIQYF. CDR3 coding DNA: TGTGCCAGCAGCGTAGGGAGGTCTGACATTCAGTACTTC.

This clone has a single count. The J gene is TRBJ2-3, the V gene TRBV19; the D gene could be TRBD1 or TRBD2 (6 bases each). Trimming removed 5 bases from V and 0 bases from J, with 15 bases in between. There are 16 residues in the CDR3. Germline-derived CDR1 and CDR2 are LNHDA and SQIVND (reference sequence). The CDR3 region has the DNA TGTGCCAGTAGTTCAGGCACAGGGACTAGCACAGATACGCAGTATTTT. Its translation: CASSSGTGTSTDTQYF.

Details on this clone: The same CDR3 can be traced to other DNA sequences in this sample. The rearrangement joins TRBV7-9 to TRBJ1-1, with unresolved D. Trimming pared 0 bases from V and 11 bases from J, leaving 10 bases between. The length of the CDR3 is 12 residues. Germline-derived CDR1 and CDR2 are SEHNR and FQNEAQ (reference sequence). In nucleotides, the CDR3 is TGTGCCAGCAGCTTAGCGACCGGCGGGGCTTTCTTT. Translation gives CASSLATGGAFF.

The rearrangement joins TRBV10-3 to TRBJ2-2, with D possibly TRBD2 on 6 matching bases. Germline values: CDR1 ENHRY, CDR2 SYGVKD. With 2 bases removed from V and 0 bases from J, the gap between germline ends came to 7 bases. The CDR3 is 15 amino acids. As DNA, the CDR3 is TGTGCCATCAGTGAGGGAGGGTCGAACACCGGGGAGCTGTTTTTT. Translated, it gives CAISEGGSNTGELFF.

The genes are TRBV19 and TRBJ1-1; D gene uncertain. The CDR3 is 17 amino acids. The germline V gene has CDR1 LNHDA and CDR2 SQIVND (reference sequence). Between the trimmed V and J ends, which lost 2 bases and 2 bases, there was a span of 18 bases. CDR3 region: CASSIKTLDGTNTEAFF. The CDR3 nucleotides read TGTGCCAGTAGTATAAAGACACTGGACGGCACCAACACTGAAGCTTTCTTT.

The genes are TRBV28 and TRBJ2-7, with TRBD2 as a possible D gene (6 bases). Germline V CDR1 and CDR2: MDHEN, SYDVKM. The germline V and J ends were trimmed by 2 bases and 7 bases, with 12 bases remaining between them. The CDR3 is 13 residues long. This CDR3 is CASSLLGAGEQYF. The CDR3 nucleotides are TGTGCCAGCAGTTTACTTGGGGCGGGAGAGCAGTACTTC.

The CDR3 is CASSLTGVQDEQFF. The CDR3 DNA reads TGTGCCAGCAGCTTAACTGGGGTTCAGGATGAGCAGTTCTTC. The chain recombines TRBV7-8 with TRBJ2-1, with D uncertain. The V gene lost 2 bases and the J gene lost 8 bases, with 13 bases spanning the gap. The CDR3 is 14 amino acids. Germline CDR1 SGHVS, CDR2 FQNEAQ.

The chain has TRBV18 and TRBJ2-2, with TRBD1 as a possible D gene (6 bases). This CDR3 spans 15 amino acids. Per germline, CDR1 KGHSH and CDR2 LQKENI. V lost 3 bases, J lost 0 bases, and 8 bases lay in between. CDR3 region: CASSPGAANTGELFF. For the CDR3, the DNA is TGTGCCAGCTCACCGGGGGCAGCGAACACCGGGGAGCTGTTTTTT. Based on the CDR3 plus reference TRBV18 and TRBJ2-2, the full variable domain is NAGVMQNPRHLVRRRGQEARLRCSPMKGHSHVYWYRQLPEEGLKFMVYLQKENIIDESGMPKERFSAEFPKEGPSILRIQQVVRGDSAAYFCASSPGAANTGELFFGEGSRLTVL.